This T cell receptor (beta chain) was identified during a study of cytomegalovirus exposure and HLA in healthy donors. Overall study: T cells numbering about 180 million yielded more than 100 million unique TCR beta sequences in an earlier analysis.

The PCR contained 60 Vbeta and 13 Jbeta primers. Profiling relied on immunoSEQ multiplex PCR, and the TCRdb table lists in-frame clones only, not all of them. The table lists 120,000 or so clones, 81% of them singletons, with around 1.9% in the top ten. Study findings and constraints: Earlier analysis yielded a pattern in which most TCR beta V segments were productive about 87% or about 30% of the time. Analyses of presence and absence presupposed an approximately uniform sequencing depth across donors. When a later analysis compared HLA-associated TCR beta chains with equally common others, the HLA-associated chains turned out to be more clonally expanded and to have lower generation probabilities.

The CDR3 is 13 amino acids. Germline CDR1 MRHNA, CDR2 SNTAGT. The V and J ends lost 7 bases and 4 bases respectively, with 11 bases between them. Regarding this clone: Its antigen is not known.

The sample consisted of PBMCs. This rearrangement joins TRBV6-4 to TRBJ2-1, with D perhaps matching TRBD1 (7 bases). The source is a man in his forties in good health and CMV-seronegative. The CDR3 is CASKGGQYNEQFF. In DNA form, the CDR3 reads TGTGCCAGCAAGGGGGGACAGTACAATGAGCAGTTCTTC.